A single sample is the source of the 9 T cell receptor beta chains below, sequenced in a study of blood T cells in healthy people across ages. Together with a sample-barcoded 5' primer, a J-beta primer mix was included in a second PCR lasting about 6 to 12 cycles. TCRdb passed the 5' RACE reads through MiXCR, listing each CDR3 protein once. The sample contains about 680,000 distinct CDR3 sequences, about half of which appear only once. Sequenced sample: blood. The source of these receptors is a woman in her sixties in good health.

This clonotype appeared a few times. The chain uses TRBV3-1 and TRBJ2-5; TRBD2 agrees at 8 bases. The V and J ends lost 0 bases and 0 bases, in that order; junction bases with no gene match: 3. CDR1 LGHDT and CDR2 YNNKEL come from the germline V gene (reference sequence). The CDR3 contains 16 residues. CDR3 DNA sequence: TGTGCCAGCAGCCAAGACCAGCGGGAGTACCAAGAGACCCAGTACTTC. This gives the protein CASSQDQREYQETQYF.

This clonotype appeared a single time. Its ends do not fully match the called genes, so a read error is possible. The chain has TRBV6-1 and TRBJ2-7; the D call may be TRBD1 or TRBD2 (5 bases each). The CDR3 is 16 amino acids. Germline assignment: CDR1 MNHNS and CDR2 SASEGT. This chain's CDR3 is CASSEALGQGVYEQYF. In DNA, the CDR3 is TGTGCCAGTAGTGAAGCGCTCGGGCAGGGAGTCTACGAGCAGTACTTC.

The gene calls are TRBV5-1 and TRBJ1-2, with D possibly matching TRBD1 (6 bases). V was pared by 7 bases and J by 2 bases, with 12 bases between. Germline V CDR1 and CDR2: SGHRS, YFSETQ. This CDR3 contains 13 residues. CDR3 sequence reads: CASCRDTNYGYTF. The CDR3 nucleotides read TGCGCCAGCTGTAGGGACACGAACTATGGCTACACCTTC.

The chain is built from TRBV18 and TRBJ1-6; tentatively, D is TRBD1 (6 bases). V lost 1 base, J lost 7 bases, and 23 bases lay in between. The CDR3 is 19 amino acids. Germline V gene sequence: CDR1 KGHSH, CDR2 LQKENI. For the CDR3, the DNA is TGTGCCAGCTCACCACAGAAGACAGGATCCATCACGTGGAATTCACCCCTCCACTTT. It is translated as CASSPQKTGSITWNSPLHF.

The chain carries TRBV4-3 and TRBJ2-1; possibly TRBD2 for D (7 bases). V dropped 3 bases and J dropped 6 bases, with 21 bases sitting between them. The CDR3 consists of 17 residues. The germline gives CDR1 LGHNA, CDR2 YSLEER. CDR3 region: CASSHRGGGPDLNEQFF. CDR3 in DNA: TGCGCCAGCAGCCACAGGGGAGGGGGGCCCGATCTCAATGAGCAGTTCTTC.

J is TRBJ2-3 and V is TRBV7-2; 8 bases match TRBD2. CDR3 length: 16 amino acids. Germline loops: CDR1 SGHTA, CDR2 FQGNSA. The trim removed 1 base at V and 2 bases at J, leaving 5 bases unmatched. The CDR3 nucleotides read TGTGCCAGCAGCTTAGGTCCGGGAGGGCCCACAGATACGCAGTATTTT. It codes for CASSLGPGGPTDTQYF.

This chain joins TRBV5-5 and TRBJ2-1; 8 bases match TRBD1. The CDR3 sequence is 17 residues long. Germline V lookup: CDR1 SGHKS, CDR2 YYEKEE (reference sequence). V trimming: 3 bases; J trimming: 2 bases; junction bases outside the gene matches: 10. CDR3 amino acids: CASSWTPTGVAYNEQFF. The CDR3 DNA sequence: TGTGCCAGCAGCTGGACCCCGACAGGGGTTGCCTACAATGAGCAGTTCTTC.

The sample holds many counts of this clonotype. The chain employs TRBV7-2 and TRBJ2-7; TRBD1 matches at 7 bases. V shed 5 bases, J shed 0 bases, and the junction held 4 bases outside the gene matches. The CDR3 loop spans 14 amino acids. CDR1 and CDR2 from the germline V gene are SGHTA and FQGNSA. The CDR3 is CASSPGQISYEQYF. The CDR3 DNA follows: TGTGCCAGCAGCCCGGGACAGATCTCCTACGAGCAGTACTTC.

This chain links TRBV24-1 with TRBJ2-1; TRBD2 might be the D (5 bases). Germline V gene data show CDR1 as KGHDR and CDR2 as SFDVKD. This CDR3 has 17 residues. V was cut by 3 bases and J by 7 bases, with 21 bases left in between. CDR3 in DNA: TGTGCCACCAGTGATCCCTCCACTTTAGCGTTGGGGAATGAGCAGTTCTTC. Protein sequence: CATSDPSTLALGNEQFF.